This TCR beta chain stems from a study of blood T cell repertoires in COVID-19. Only in-frame clones appear in the TCRdb table, and some are missing; sequencing was by immunoSEQ multiplex PCR. The sample holds about 190,000 clones, about 79% seen once. The germline V gene has CDR1 SGHRS and CDR2 YFSETQ. The CDR3 runs to 15 residues. The J segment lost 3 bases and the V segment lost 3 bases, leaving 4 bases of the junction unmatched. The sequenced material came from peripheral blood. The TCR sequence derives from a woman in her 70s with acute or convalescent COVID-19. The chain recombines TRBV5-1 with TRBJ2-1, with 9 bases fitting TRBD2. The CDR3 here is CASSSLSGSYNEQFF. CDR3 coding DNA: TGCGCCAGCAGCTCCCTTAGCGGGAGCTACAATGAGCAGTTCTTC.